Listed below are T cell receptor beta chains from one sample, sequenced in a study of blood T cell repertoires in COVID-19. Generated by immunoSEQ multiplex PCR, the TCRdb table keeps only in-frame clones and is missing some. The sample holds about 200,000 clones; 80% to 85% are singletons and the top ten take approximately 5.2%. Sample: peripheral blood. The source is a woman in her seventies with COVID-19, enrolled during active disease. CDR3s leave out the opening cysteine and the closing phenylalanine or tryptophan. Rows give clone size only sometimes, using once, few, many, or a class for an expanded clone.

len: 11; v_gene: TRBV29-1; j_gene: TRBJ2-7; abundance: -; CDR3aa: SVPGTSSYEQY
len: 17; v_gene: TRBV5-3; j_gene: TRBJ1-4; abundance: -; CDR3aa: ARSLLERVRGLAEGKLF
len: 12; v_gene: TRBV6-5; j_gene: TRBJ1-1; abundance: -; CDR3aa: ASSLDRVNTEAF
len: 13; v_gene: TRBV28; j_gene: TRBJ1-1; abundance: -; CDR3aa: ASRGGGRVNTEAF
len: 14; v_gene: TRBV11-2; j_gene: TRBJ1-2; abundance: -; CDR3aa: ASSLSDSPRIYGYT
len: 12; v_gene: TRBV5-1; j_gene: TRBJ1-5; abundance: -; CDR3aa: ASSLDSLNQPQH
len: 10; v_gene: TRBV28; j_gene: TRBJ1-1; abundance: -; CDR3aa: ASSLQQGTGG
len: 11; v_gene: TRBV28; j_gene: TRBJ1-1; abundance: -; CDR3aa: ASSLPGQLRAF
len: 14; v_gene: TRBV7-2; j_gene: TRBJ1-5; abundance: -; CDR3aa: ASSLEARGIMEPQH
len: 15; v_gene: TRBV18; j_gene: TRBJ2-5; abundance: -; CDR3aa: ASSPPRSGRGQETQY
len: 15; v_gene: TRBV7-3; j_gene: TRBJ2-5; abundance: -; CDR3aa: ASSLTGLAGVKETQY
len: 9; v_gene: TRBV5-1; j_gene: TRBJ2-1; abundance: -; CDR3aa: ASSLENEQF
len: 10; v_gene: TRBV6-6; j_gene: TRBJ2-3; abundance: -; CDR3aa: ASSDPGQGAN
len: 11; v_gene: TRBV28; j_gene: TRBJ1-1; abundance: -; CDR3aa: ASTIRGRGEAF
len: 16; v_gene: TRBV9; j_gene: TRBJ2-1; abundance: -; CDR3aa: ASSVGTSATSSYNEQF
len: 13; v_gene: TRBV2; j_gene: TRBJ1-5; abundance: -; CDR3aa: ASSSDSYSNQPQH
len: 13; v_gene: TRBV19; j_gene: TRBJ2-1; abundance: -; CDR3aa: ASSIRALTYNEQF
len: 12; v_gene: TRBV6-5; j_gene: TRBJ1-1; abundance: -; CDR3aa: ASSSRTGNTEAF
len: 14; v_gene: TRBV7-2; j_gene: TRBJ2-7; abundance: -; CDR3aa: ASSLVGTGAPYEQY
len: 14; v_gene: TRBV18; j_gene: TRBJ2-7; abundance: -; CDR3aa: ASSRSGGSVAYEQY
len: 10; v_gene: TRBV29-1; j_gene: TRBJ1-2; abundance: once; CDR3aa: SAWTFPNGYT
len: 12; v_gene: TRBV7-9; j_gene: TRBJ2-7; abundance: -; CDR3aa: ASSSGGRHYEQY
len: 13; v_gene: TRBV28; j_gene: TRBJ2-1; abundance: once; CDR3aa: ATTLGQVANNEQF
len: 15; v_gene: TRBV1; j_gene: TRBJ1-2; abundance: few; CDR3aa: TSSQDPGQETNYGYT
len: 13; v_gene: TRBV11-2; j_gene: TRBJ1-4; abundance: -; CDR3aa: ASSLNRATNEKLF
len: 10; v_gene: TRBV6-2/TRBV6-3; j_gene: TRBJ1-1; abundance: -; CDR3aa: ASRPDHGGAF
len: 12; v_gene: TRBV19; j_gene: TRBJ2-7; abundance: once; CDR3aa: ASSIRTGDYEQY
len: 13; v_gene: TRBV5-8; j_gene: TRBJ1-2; abundance: few; CDR3aa: ASSLGTAFNYGYT
len: 9; v_gene: TRBV2; j_gene: TRBJ1-5; abundance: -; CDR3aa: ASSENQPQH
len: 10; v_gene: TRBV29-1; j_gene: TRBJ2-1; abundance: -; CDR3aa: SVRRGYNEQF
len: 13; v_gene: TRBV9; j_gene: TRBJ1-2; abundance: -; CDR3aa: ASSGGRAGKNGYT
len: 11; v_gene: TRBV15; j_gene: TRBJ2-7; abundance: -; CDR3aa: ATSGTTSSEQY
len: 17; v_gene: TRBV11-2; j_gene: TRBJ2-3; abundance: -; CDR3aa: ASSLGGRGLAGGWNTQY
len: 14; v_gene: TRBV28; j_gene: TRBJ1-3; abundance: -; CDR3aa: ASSLLRSGSGNTIY
len: 11; v_gene: TRBV10-3; j_gene: TRBJ2-7; abundance: -; CDR3aa: ASQRAGSYEQY
len: 14; v_gene: TRBV28; j_gene: TRBJ2-1; abundance: -; CDR3aa: ASRTRGGGTYNEQF
len: 15; v_gene: TRBV6-4; j_gene: TRBJ1-2; abundance: -; CDR3aa: ASRRDSLKESNYGYT
len: 15; v_gene: TRBV6-2/TRBV6-3; j_gene: TRBJ2-2; abundance: -; CDR3aa: ASSYGITGRNTGELF
len: 14; v_gene: TRBV5-3; j_gene: TRBJ2-2; abundance: -; CDR3aa: ARSLSRQRNTGELF
len: 16; v_gene: TRBV19; j_gene: TRBJ2-6; abundance: -; CDR3aa: ASSDHRGLQSGANVLT
len: 10; v_gene: TRBV6-5; j_gene: TRBJ2-1; abundance: -; CDR3aa: ASSPGVGEQF
len: 13; v_gene: TRBV5-5; j_gene: TRBJ1-1; abundance: -; CDR3aa: ASSLSRAGDAEAF
len: 14; v_gene: TRBV27; j_gene: TRBJ1-6; abundance: -; CDR3aa: ASSLGPTGRNSPLH
len: 14; v_gene: TRBV19; j_gene: TRBJ2-1; abundance: -; CDR3aa: ASNALLTGDYNEQF
len: 14; v_gene: TRBV6-6; j_gene: TRBJ2-7; abundance: -; CDR3aa: ASTSQLGLKTYEQY
len: 13; v_gene: TRBV7-2; j_gene: TRBJ2-7; abundance: -; CDR3aa: ASSTGLAGNYEQY
len: 13; v_gene: TRBV24-1; j_gene: TRBJ2-2; abundance: -; CDR3aa: ATSRDRVNIGELF
len: 15; v_gene: TRBV7-9; j_gene: TRBJ1-4; abundance: -; CDR3aa: ASSLLHSIVTNEKLF
len: 11; v_gene: TRBV28; j_gene: TRBJ1-5; abundance: -; CDR3aa: ASSAVGGQPQH
len: 12; v_gene: TRBV28; j_gene: TRBJ2-1; abundance: -; CDR3aa: ASSPKRSDNEQF
len: 17; v_gene: TRBV21-1; j_gene: TRBJ1-1; abundance: -; CDR3aa: ASSKLTPDTLSGGTEAF
len: 13; v_gene: TRBV9; j_gene: TRBJ1-6; abundance: -; CDR3aa: ASSVVDRGNSPLH
len: 13; v_gene: TRBV19; j_gene: TRBJ1-2; abundance: once; CDR3aa: ASSETGTLIYGYT
len: 13; v_gene: TRBV27; j_gene: TRBJ2-1; abundance: -; CDR3aa: ASSPTKRLASEQF